The following is a TCR beta chain sequence with its context. What it recognizes is unknown. UMIs containing a 6-nucleotide sample barcode were added via template switching. TCRdb reprocessed the 5' RACE reads; each CDR3 protein has one entry and no DNA is given. Here the sample table reports 330,000 or so distinct CDR3 sequences. CDR3 length: 15 residues. Germline-derived CDR1 and CDR2 are ENHRY and SYGVKD. This sample stems from a study of monozygotic twins with inflammatory bowel disease. General study findings and limits: Compared with healthy co-twins, IBD patients showed reduced TCRbeta repertoire diversity by inverse Simpson.

The V and J genes are TRBV10-3 and TRBJ1-6; TCRdb selects TRBD1, and the lack of DNA leaves this call unchecked. This TCR was recovered from a human donor with ulcerative colitis or Crohn's disease, or a healthy co-twin of an affected twin (not recorded which). Sequenced input: blood. The CDR3 loop reads CAISEQPGANSPLHF.